Listed below are T cell receptor beta chains from one sample, sequenced in a study of blood T cell repertoires in COVID-19. The method was immunoSEQ multiplex PCR; TCRdb's version includes in-frame clones alone and lacks a portion of them. This table has some 45,000 clones, over 70% appearing once. What was sequenced was peripheral blood. These receptors originate from a man aged 65 to 85 with acute or convalescent COVID-19. Each CDR3 is given with its conserved first and last residue. The D gene is left open where the match is weak. Clone size appears in some rows only: once, few, many, or a class for an expanded clone.

j_gene	v_gene	d_gene	abundance	CDR3aa	CDR3nt
TRBJ1-4	TRBV19	-	-	CASSSPRGATNEKLFF	TGTGCCAGTAGTTCCCCAAGGGGCGCAACTAATGAAAAACTGTTTTTT
TRBJ1-2	TRBV6-2/TRBV6-3	-	-	CASSPEADNYGYTF	TGTGCCAGCAGTCCCGAAGCTGATAACTATGGCTACACCTTC
TRBJ1-6	TRBV3-1/TRBV3-2	-	-	CASSQGQRGNSPLHF	TGTGCCAGCAGCCAAGGTCAAAGGGGAAATTCACCCCTCCACTTT
TRBJ1-4	TRBV14	-	few	CASSRRGNEKLFF	TGTGCCAGCAGCCGCCGGGGGAATGAAAAACTGTTTTTT
TRBJ1-2	TRBV19	TRBD1	-	CASSIPDRGAKYTF	TGTGCCAGTAGTATCCCGGACAGGGGGGCCAAATACACCTTC
TRBJ1-1	TRBV3-1/TRBV3-2	TRBD1	-	CANPTGGGTEAFF	TGTGCCAACCCGACAGGGGGCGGCACTGAAGCTTTCTTT
TRBJ2-6	TRBV5-8	-	-	CASSWASGANVLTF	TGTGCCAGCAGTTGGGCGTCTGGGGCCAACGTCCTGACTTTC
TRBJ1-6	TRBV5-4	-	-	CASSSDRINRSPLHF	TGTGCCAGCAGCTCCGACAGGATAAATCGTTCACCCCTCCACTTT
TRBJ2-7	TRBV29-1	-	-	CSVDLGAGYEQYF	TGCAGCGTTGATCTAGGGGCGGGATACGAGCAGTACTTC
TRBJ1-2	TRBV2	-	-	CASSGETVNYGYTF	TGTGCCAGCAGTGGAGAGACAGTAAACTATGGCTACACCTTC
TRBJ1-2	TRBV28	TRBD1	-	CASRQNGQASGYTF	TGTGCCAGCAGACAAAACGGACAGGCCAGTGGCTACACCTTC
TRBJ1-5	TRBV2	-	-	CASSRRGSNQPQHF	TGTGCCAGCAGCCGTCGGGGGAGCAATCAGCCCCAGCATTTT
TRBJ2-1	TRBV19	TRBD2	-	CASTPGGLVNEQFF	TGTGCCAGTACCCCGGGAGGACTAGTGAATGAGCAGTTCTTC
TRBJ1-1	TRBV6-6	-	-	CASSYSRGARTEAFF	TGTGCCAGCAGTTACTCGCGGGGGGCGAGGACTGAAGCTTTCTTT
TRBJ1-2	TRBV11-2	-	-	CASSLGRMVYGYTF	TGTGCCAGCAGCTTAGGGCGGATGGTCTATGGCTACACCTTC
TRBJ1-2	TRBV7-9	-	-	CASTRNGRENYGYTF	TGTGCCAGCACCAGAAATGGTCGGGAAAACTATGGCTACACCTTC
TRBJ1-1	TRBV5-6	TRBD1	-	CASSSYSGQGRAFF	TGTGCCAGCAGCTCTTACTCGGGACAGGGAAGAGCTTTCTTT
TRBJ1-1	TRBV7-2	TRBD1	-	CASSSRQGISRTEAFF	TGTGCCAGCAGCTCTAGACAGGGTATTAGTAGGACTGAAGCTTTCTTT
TRBJ1-1	TRBV28	TRBD1	-	CASSLSHRGGTEAFF	TGTGCCAGCAGTTTATCCCACAGGGGGGGCACTGAAGCTTTCTTT
TRBJ1-2	TRBV9	TRBD1	few	CASSPRQGDPTNYGYTF	TGTGCCAGCAGCCCCCGACAGGGAGATCCTACTAACTATGGCTACACCTTC
TRBJ2-7	TRBV2	-	-	CASSSDSYEQYF	TGTGCCAGCAGCTCAGACAGCTACGAGCAGTACTTC
TRBJ1-4	TRBV27	-	-	CASSPLRSGLNEKLFF	TGTGCCAGCAGTCCCCTGAGATCAGGGCTTAATGAAAAACTGTTTTTT
TRBJ2-7	TRBV4-3	-	-	CASSQVRGGPYEQYF	TGCGCCAGCAGCCAAGTCCGCGGGGGCCCCTACGAGCAGTACTTC
TRBJ1-1	TRBV14	-	-	CASSPRQVNAEAFF	TGTGCCAGCAGCCCTAGACAGGTTAACGCTGAAGCTTTCTTT
TRBJ2-6	TRBV4-1	TRBD1	-	CASSPGTGRGANVLTF	TGCGCCAGCAGCCCCGGGACAGGGCGCGGGGCCAACGTCCTGACTTTC
TRBJ1-6	TRBV9	TRBD1	-	CASSGQQGVDSPLHF	TGTGCCAGCAGCGGGCAACAGGGGGTTGATTCACCCCTCCACTTT
TRBJ1-5	TRBV7-2	-	-	CASSLVAGRGQPQHF	TGTGCCAGCAGCTTAGTAGCAGGGAGGGGTCAGCCCCAGCATTTT
TRBJ1-5	TRBV10-2	TRBD1	-	CASSEIYGTGNQPQHF	TGCGCCAGCAGTGAAATCTACGGGACAGGCAATCAGCCCCAGCATTTT
TRBJ2-7	TRBV24-1	-	medium-sized	CATCSGGEGEQYF	TGTGCCACCTGTTCCGGGGGAGAAGGCGAGCAGTACTTC
TRBJ2-3	TRBV6-2/TRBV6-3	-	-	CASSYKGFDSQYF	TGTGCCAGCAGTTATAAGGGGTTTGATTCGCAGTATTTT
TRBJ2-7	TRBV19	-	-	CASSILSSDRSNEQYF	TGTGCCAGTAGTATACTAAGTTCTGACAGGAGCAACGAGCAGTACTTC
TRBJ1-5	TRBV6-5	-	-	CASSSGINQPQHF	TGTGCCAGCAGCTCAGGGATCAATCAGCCCCAGCATTTT
TRBJ1-2	TRBV7-9	-	few	CASTGAGVGYGYTF	TGTGCCAGCACCGGTGCGGGGGTTGGGTATGGCTACACCTTC
TRBJ2-1	TRBV2	-	-	CASSQQASSYNEQFF	TGTGCCAGCAGCCAACAGGCTAGCTCCTACAATGAGCAGTTCTTC
TRBJ1-3	TRBV5-1	-	-	CASSFDSSGNTIYF	TGCGCCAGCAGCTTCGACAGCTCTGGAAACACCATATATTTT
TRBJ1-1	TRBV9	-	-	CASGSRVGEAFF	TGTGCCAGCGGCTCCAGGGTGGGTGAAGCTTTCTTT
TRBJ1-4	TRBV5-6	-	hyperexpanded	CASSFGGTNEKLFF	TGTGCCAGCAGCTTCGGAGGGACTAATGAAAAACTGTTTTTT
TRBJ2-2	TRBV9	TRBD1	-	CASSVPLPGGYANTGELFF	TGTGCCAGCAGCGTACCCCTCCCAGGGGGTTATGCGAACACCGGGGAGCTGTTTTTT
TRBJ2-7	TRBV5-4	TRBD1	few	CASSRRGQGISYEQYF	TGTGCCAGCAGCCGGCGGGGACAGGGGATCTCCTACGAGCAGTACTTC
TRBJ1-5	TRBV19	-	-	CASSPGHSNQPQHF	TGTGCCAGTAGCCCGGGTCATAGCAATCAGCCCCAGCATTTT
TRBJ1-5	TRBV7-2	TRBD1	once	CASSLAMTGGSNQPQHF	TGTGCCAGCAGCTTAGCGATGACAGGGGGAAGCAATCAGCCCCAGCATTTT
TRBJ1-3	TRBV6-5	-	few	CASSYGPFLNTIYF	TGTGCCAGCAGTTATGGGCCTTTTCTCAACACCATATATTTT
TRBJ1-1	TRBV29-1	-	-	CSVGGGQYTEAFF	TGCAGCGTTGGGGGGGGGCAGTACACTGAAGCTTTCTTT
TRBJ1-5	TRBV5-1	TRBD1	-	CASSSAPTGASNQPQHF	TGCGCCAGCAGCTCGGCCCCGACAGGGGCCAGCAATCAGCCCCAGCATTTT
TRBJ1-1	TRBV28	-	few	CASSLGPGEAFF	TGTGCCAGCAGTTTAGGCCCGGGGGAGGCTTTCTTT
TRBJ2-1	TRBV19	TRBD1	-	CAKETGQLYNEQFF	TGTGCCAAAGAAACGGGACAGCTCTACAATGAGCAGTTCTTC
TRBJ1-1	TRBV2	-	-	CASSSYTEAFF	TGTGCCAGCAGCTCGTACACTGAAGCTTTCTTT
TRBJ2-7	TRBV18	TRBD1	-	CASSPGTGEQYF	TGTGCCAGCTCACCAGGGACAGGTGAGCAGTACTTC
TRBJ2-2	TRBV30	TRBD2	-	CAWSTGTSGGIYTGELFF	TGTGCCTGGAGTACCGGGACTAGCGGGGGGATCTACACCGGGGAGCTGTTTTTT
TRBJ2-7	TRBV27	TRBD1	-	CASSFATGSSYEQYF	TGTGCCAGCAGTTTTGCGACAGGGAGCTCCTACGAGCAGTACTTC
TRBJ1-5	TRBV7-2	-	-	CASSADRRNQPQHF	TGTGCCAGCAGCGCCGACAGGAGAAATCAGCCCCAGCATTTT
TRBJ2-7	TRBV11-2	-	-	CASSPWGGAHEQYF	TGTGCCAGCAGCCCTTGGGGCGGGGCCCACGAGCAGTACTTC
TRBJ1-2	TRBV19	TRBD1	once	CASTRTGGYGYTF	TGTGCCAGTACGCGGACAGGGGGCTATGGCTACACCTTC
TRBJ1-5	TRBV7-9	-	-	CASSRRPGNQPQHF	TGTGCCAGCAGCAGACGACCGGGAAATCAGCCCCAGCATTTT